Presented here are 19 T cell receptor beta chains from one specimen sequenced in a study of cytomegalovirus exposure and HLA in healthy donors. A multiplex PCR was run with 60 Vbeta primers and 13 Jbeta primers. Using immunoSEQ multiplex PCR, the repertoire was profiled, and TCRdb retains in-frame clones only, with some absent. The sample records some 150,000 clones, around 74% being singletons. The sequenced material came from PBMCs. The source of these receptors is a man aged 18 to 29 in good health and CMV-seronegative.

Written as DNA, the CDR3 is TGTGCCAGTAGTATAGTGAGCGGGGGGGCAGATACGCAGTATTTT. It yields the protein CASSIVSGGADTQYF. The chain links TRBV19 to TRBJ2-3; 10 bases map to TRBD2. This CDR3 region has 15 residues. Germline values: CDR1 LNHDA, CDR2 SQIVND (reference sequence). The trim removed 1 base at V and 4 bases at J, leaving 2 bases unmatched. Together with reference TRBV19 and TRBJ2-3, the CDR3 gives the full variable domain: DGGITQSPKYLFRKEGQNVTLSCEQNLNHDAMYWYRQDPGQGLRLIYYSQIVNDFQKGDIAEGYSVSREKKESFPLTVTSAQKNPTAFYLCASSIVSGGADTQYFGPGTRLTVL.

The V call is TRBV19, the J call TRBJ2-7; a possible D gene is TRBD2 (7 bases). Germline CDR1 is LNHDA and CDR2 is SQIVND (reference sequence). The CDR3 totals 15 residues. The V gene lost 3 bases and the J gene lost 2 bases, with 14 bases spanning the gap. The chain's CDR3 is CASSIWAGATYEQYF. The CDR3 nucleotides are TGTGCCAGTAGTATTTGGGCGGGGGCTACCTACGAGCAGTACTTC.

The V call is TRBV6-1, the J call TRBJ2-1; 9 nucleotides align to TRBD1. Germline V CDR1 and CDR2: MNHNS, SASEGT. The CDR3 extends over 15 amino acids. The V and J ends lost 2 bases and 7 bases, in that order; junction bases with no gene match: 6. The CDR3 is CASSETQGARNEQFF. In DNA form, the CDR3 reads TGTGCCAGCAGTGAAACACAGGGGGCTCGTAATGAGCAGTTCTTC.

J is TRBJ1-4 and V is TRBV25-1; D remains ambiguous. The CDR3 totals 10 residues. From germline, CDR1 is MGHDK and CDR2 SYGVNS. V was pared by 8 bases and J by 13 bases, with 11 bases between. The DNA for the CDR3 is TGTGCCAGCTGGCATGGTGGACTGTTTTTT. It is translated as CASWHGGLFF. Full variable domain (outside the CDR3, taken from reference TRBV25-1 and TRBJ1-4): EADIYQTPRYLVIGTGKKITLECSQTMGHDKMYWYQQDPGMELHLIHYSYGVNSTEKGDLSSESTVSRIRTEHFPLTLESARPSHTSQYLCASWHGGLFFGSGTQLSVL.

The V call is TRBV7-2, the J call TRBJ2-3; 10 nucleotides line up with TRBD2. The CDR3 runs to 15 residues. Germline-derived CDR1 and CDR2 are SGHTA and FQGNSA. V shed 3 bases, J shed 4 bases, and the junction held 4 bases outside the gene matches. The CDR3 DNA is TGTGCCAGCAGCTTCCGAGCGGGGGGGTCAGATACGCAGTATTTT. This encodes CASSFRAGGSDTQYF.

The V call is TRBV5-4, the J call TRBJ2-5; 10 nucleotides match TRBD2. The CDR3 has 16 residues. J gave up 2 bases and V 4 bases, and 8 bases lay outside the gene matches. The germline V gene has CDR1 SGHNT and CDR2 YYREEE (reference sequence). For the CDR3, the DNA is TGTGCCAGCAGCCCAGGGACTAGCGCACTTCAAGAGACCCAGTACTTC. Amino acid sequence: CASSPGTSALQETQYF.

This chain links TRBV18 with TRBJ2-5; TRBD2 might be the D (5 bases). CDR3 size: 12 residues. Trimming stripped 2 bases from V and 4 bases from J, with 5 bases between. Germline-derived CDR1 and CDR2 are KGHSH and LQKENI. The CDR3 DNA sequence: TGTGCCAGCTCACCAGCGGGAGAGACCCAGTACTTC. Translated: CASSPAGETQYF.

This clone was seen just once. The chain combines TRBV11-3 with TRBJ2-7; the match to TRBD1 covers 7 bases. Per the germline V gene, CDR1 is SGHNT and CDR2 is YENEEA. V was clipped by 4 bases and J by 4 bases; unmatched bases: 13. The CDR3 runs 16 residues. DNA of the CDR3: TGTGCCAGCAGCTCCATAACAGGGGATGTCCCTTACGAGCAGTACTTC. It is translated as CASSSITGDVPYEQYF.

This clone came up a few times. The chain couples TRBV19 to TRBJ1-2; TRBD1 matches at 7 bases. This CDR3 has 14 residues. Germline V gene sequence: CDR1 LNHDA, CDR2 SQIVND (reference sequence). V shed 1 base and J 3 bases; nucleotides not matched to a gene: 2. For the CDR3, the DNA is TGTGCCAGTAGTATAGGGGACAGCGACTATGGCTACACCTTC. Its translation is CASSIGDSDYGYTF.

V and J are TRBV5-1 and TRBJ1-1, with D perhaps matching TRBD1 (5 bases). Germline V gene lookup returns CDR1 SGHRS and CDR2 YFSETQ. The CDR3 contains 16 residues. Trimming pared 0 bases from V and 2 bases from J, leaving 14 bases between. The CDR3: CASSLGPAGINTEAFF. The DNA for the CDR3 is TGCGCCAGCAGCTTGGGCCCGGCAGGGATAAACACTGAAGCTTTCTTT.

This chain joins TRBV6-5 and TRBJ1-1; a weak D match, TRBD1 (6 bases). The CDR3 sequence is 15 residues long. Trimming took 7 bases from V and 2 from J, leaving 17 bases between them. Germline V gene data show CDR1 as MNHEY and CDR2 as SVGAGI. The CDR3 DNA sequence: TGTGCCAGCAACCCATTCAGGGGCCGCAACACTGAAGCTTTCTTT. Amino acids: CASNPFRGRNTEAFF.

The chain uses TRBV6-5 and TRBJ1-2; possibly TRBD1 for D (5 bases). V lost 0 bases, J lost 7 bases, and 9 bases lay in between. The CDR3 runs to 13 residues. Germline assignment: CDR1 MNHEY and CDR2 SVGAGI. Written as DNA, the CDR3 is TGTGCCAGCAGTTACTCGGCGGGGGGTGGCTACACCTTC. Protein: CASSYSAGGGYTF.

The J gene is TRBJ1-5, the V gene TRBV18, with a possible D match to TRBD1 (6 bases). V was clipped by 1 base and J by 0 bases, with 13 bases between them. Looked up from germline, CDR1 is KGHSH and CDR2 is LQKENI. The CDR3 has 17 residues. The CDR3 DNA follows: TGTGCCAGCTCACCACAGGGGCAGGGGCTTAGCAATCAGCCCCAGCATTTT. Translated, it gives CASSPQGQGLSNQPQHF.

The rearrangement links TRBV19 to TRBJ2-1; 11 positions match TRBD1. The CDR3 runs 14 residues. Germline V gives CDR1 LNHDA, CDR2 SQIVND (reference sequence). The ends lost 3 bases at V and 8 bases at J; junction bases unmatched: 3. The CDR3 here is CASSMDRGLDEQFF. The CDR3 DNA reads as TGTGCCAGTAGTATGGACAGGGGGCTTGATGAGCAGTTCTTC.

This sequence joins TRBV6-5 and TRBJ2-5; 9 bases agree with TRBD1. Looked up from germline, CDR1 is MNHEY and CDR2 is SVGAGI. The CDR3 is 14 amino acids. With V trimmed by 0 bases and J by 7 bases, 3 bases remained unmatched. The DNA for the CDR3 is TGTGCCAGCAGTTACTCGACAGGGGGGGGGACCCAGTACTTC. Amino acids: CASSYSTGGGTQYF.

This clone turned up a few times. This chain links TRBV14 with TRBJ1-5, with 7 bases matching TRBD1. The CDR3 has 19 amino acids. Per the germline V gene, CDR1 is SGHDN and CDR2 is FVKESK. Losses at the gene ends were 1 base for V and 10 bases for J; bases not matched to a gene: 22. The CDR3 nucleotides are TGTGCCAGCAGCCAAGTCGGGCCACGGCACAGGGGTATGTTTCACCCCCAGCATTTT. This sequence encodes CASSQVGPRHRGMFHPQHF.

This clone was seen only a few times. V gene TRBV6-5 combines with J gene TRBJ2-2; 10 bases line up with TRBD1. The trim removed 2 bases at V and 4 bases at J, leaving 4 bases unmatched. This CDR3 region has 16 residues. Germline-derived CDR1 and CDR2 are MNHEY and SVGAGI. In DNA, the CDR3 is TGTGCCAGCAGTTACCGGCGGACAGGGGGCACCGGGGAGCTGTTTTTT. It translates to CASSYRRTGGTGELFF.

This clone was seen only a few times. This sequence joins TRBV11-3 and TRBJ2-1; possibly TRBD2 for D (5 bases). With 1 base removed from V and 10 bases from J, the gap between germline ends came to 11 bases. CDR1 and CDR2 (germline): SGHNT, YENEEA. This CDR3 spans 13 amino acids. CDR3 sequence: CASSLVRGGEQFF. CDR3 DNA sequence: TGTGCCAGCAGCTTAGTAAGAGGCGGGGAGCAGTTCTTC.

J is TRBJ1-1 and V is TRBV7-9; D call uncertain. Germline V gene lookup returns CDR1 SEHNR and CDR2 FQNEAQ (reference sequence). Trimming pared 3 bases from V and 1 base from J, leaving 6 bases between. The CDR3 is 13 residues long. The CDR3 bases are TGTGCCAGCAGCTTCCCAGGGAACACTGAAGCTTTCTTT. This translates into CASSFPGNTEAFF.